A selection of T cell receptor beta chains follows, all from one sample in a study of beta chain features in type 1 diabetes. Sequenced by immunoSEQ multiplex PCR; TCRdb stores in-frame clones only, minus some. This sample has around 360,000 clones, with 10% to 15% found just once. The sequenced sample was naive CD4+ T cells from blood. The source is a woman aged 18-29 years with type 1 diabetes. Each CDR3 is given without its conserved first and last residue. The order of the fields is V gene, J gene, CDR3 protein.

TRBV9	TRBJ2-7	ASSVGTGAREQY
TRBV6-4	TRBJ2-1	ASSDYPTAKGGQF
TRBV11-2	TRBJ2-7	ASSPLAGGHEQY
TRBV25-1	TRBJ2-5	ASTTGVGETQY
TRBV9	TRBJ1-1	ASSGEQGELAEAF
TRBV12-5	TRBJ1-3	ASGLDSSGNTIY
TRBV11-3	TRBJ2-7	ASSPQGLAGGVGQY
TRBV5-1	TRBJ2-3	ASSRGTSTDTQY
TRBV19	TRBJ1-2	ASRQGSWYGYT
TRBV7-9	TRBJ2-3	ASSPRFIAVSGRWDTQY
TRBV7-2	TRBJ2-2	ASTTVGGGELF
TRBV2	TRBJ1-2	ASRVHGGGYT
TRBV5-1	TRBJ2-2	AVTDLNTGELF
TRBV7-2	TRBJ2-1	ASSFRIRDEQF
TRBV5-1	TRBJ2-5	ASSLGGNGETQY
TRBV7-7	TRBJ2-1	ASSFIQGDEQF
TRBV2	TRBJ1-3	ASSDGGARSGNTIY
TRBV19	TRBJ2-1	ASTSTGRDEQF
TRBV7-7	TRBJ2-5	ASSSQGAQETQY
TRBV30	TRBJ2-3	AWRSGSGTDTQY
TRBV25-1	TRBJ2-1	ASSESLAGVGDEQF
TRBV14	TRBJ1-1	ASSGGREAF
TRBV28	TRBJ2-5	ASSAASRETQY
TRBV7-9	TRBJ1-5	ASSLARADSVGQPQH
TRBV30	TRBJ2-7	AWSVPRRSSYEQY
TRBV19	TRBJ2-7	ASSQAGGTSSYEQY
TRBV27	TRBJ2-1	ASFYSGEQF
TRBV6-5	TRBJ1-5	ASSSDNRNQPQH
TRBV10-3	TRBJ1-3	AISDQGSGNTIY
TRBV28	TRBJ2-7	ASRTTSGSYEQY
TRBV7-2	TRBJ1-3	ASSPRTAGNTIY
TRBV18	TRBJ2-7	ASSPGGYYEQY
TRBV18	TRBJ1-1	ASSPGQGVAF
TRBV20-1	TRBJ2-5	SGDKQETQY
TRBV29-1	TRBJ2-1	SVGSGGVHNEQF
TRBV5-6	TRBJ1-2	ASSLSGRAYGYT
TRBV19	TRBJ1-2	ARGRAGSGYT
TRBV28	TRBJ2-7	ASSPPGTATYEQY
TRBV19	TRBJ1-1	ASSRARTEAF
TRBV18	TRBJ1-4	ASSPRTGADEKLF
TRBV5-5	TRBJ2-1	ASSLEPSSYNEQF